This TCR beta chain was identified during a study of T cell changes during pregnancy in multiple sclerosis. Assay: immunoSEQ multiplex PCR; the TCRdb copy retains only in-frame clones and omits some. The table shows under 75,000 clones, with around nine tenths occurring only once. Sequences were derived from peripheral blood, sampled in the third trimester of pregnancy. The receptor's source is a female donor in good health, enrolled as a control in a pregnancy study.

The DNA for the CDR3 is TGTGCCAGCAGCTTGGGGGAGGGCGGATATGAAAAACTGTTTTTT. Residues: CASSLGEGGYEKLFF. The rearrangement uses TRBV7-6 and TRBJ1-4; D perhaps matches TRBD1 (5 bases). The V gene's germline CDR1 is SGHVS and CDR2 FNYEAQ. Deletions cut 3 bases from V and 6 bases from J, with 14 bases between. The CDR3 contains 15 residues.